The 15 T cell receptor beta chains below come from one sample, sequenced in a study of cytomegalovirus exposure and HLA in healthy donors. This table comes from immunoSEQ multiplex PCR, and its TCRdb copy is limited to in-frame clones, with some not included. The sample holds 300,000 to 350,000 clones, approximately 88% seen once. The sequencing input was PBMCs. The receptors derive from a man aged 30 to 39 in good health and CMV-seronegative.

The chain uses TRBV5-4 and TRBJ2-5; D is possibly TRBD1 (5 bases). This CDR3 comprises 14 residues. V was trimmed by 3 bases and J by 2 bases, leaving 11 bases between them. Germline CDR1 and CDR2: SGHNT and YYREEE (reference sequence). CDR3 loop: CASSSDSRQETQYF. CDR3 DNA sequence: TGTGCCAGCAGCTCTGACAGTCGGCAAGAGACCCAGTACTTC.

The chain's CDR3 is CASSLDGPGQGYTF. The CDR3 region has the DNA TGTGCCAGCAGCTTAGATGGACCGGGACAGGGCTACACCTTC. The V gene is TRBV11-2, the J gene TRBJ1-2, with 7 positions matching TRBD1. The CDR3 loop spans 14 amino acids. Trimming at V came to 0 bases and at J to 8 bases, leaving 6 bases not matched to a gene. CDR1 and CDR2 (germline): SGHAT, FQNNGV.

The V gene is TRBV7-2, the J gene TRBJ1-2, with 9 bases that match TRBD1. The CDR3 covers 16 residues. Germline CDR1 reads SGHTA; CDR2 reads FQGNSA. J gave up 3 bases and V 2 bases, and 7 bases lay outside the gene matches. The CDR3 region has the DNA TGTGCCAGCAGCTTAACAGGGGGCGTCTCGCACTATGGCTACACCTTC. Encoded protein: CASSLTGGVSHYGYTF.

This chain joins TRBV5-6 and TRBJ2-2; D is possibly TRBD1 (6 bases). V was pared by 4 bases and J by 4 bases, with 20 bases between. The V gene's germline CDR1 is SGHDT and CDR2 YYEEEE. The CDR3 sequence is 17 residues long. The DNA for the CDR3 is TGTGCCAGCAGCCGACAACAGGGAGAGTCGGTCACCGGGGAGCTGTTTTTT. It yields the protein CASSRQQGESVTGELFF.

This clone appeared a single time. The chain employs TRBV7-6 and TRBJ2-5; 8 bases are a match to TRBD2. J lost 4 bases, V lost 5 bases, and 6 bases had no gene match. The CDR3 extends over 14 amino acids. Germline CDR1 and CDR2: SGHVS and FNYEAQ. CDR3 loop: CASSAGLVGETQYF. CDR3 sequence (DNA): TGTGCCAGCAGCGCGGGACTAGTCGGAGAGACCCAGTACTTC.

The CDR3 DNA reads TGTGCCAGCAGCGTAGAGACTTTCTCCTACGAGCAGTACTTC. It encodes CASSVETFSYEQYF. The genes are TRBV9 and TRBJ2-7; D is undetermined. Germline V gene lookup returns CDR1 SGDLS and CDR2 YYNGEE. The ends were cut back, 0 bases at V and 0 bases at J, with 7 bases in the middle. The CDR3 is made up of 14 amino acids.

The gene calls are TRBV10-2 and TRBJ1-5; a possible D gene is TRBD1 (5 bases). Germline V lookup: CDR1 WSHSY, CDR2 SAAADI. The V end was cut by 3 bases, the J end by 0 bases, with 18 bases between. The CDR3 is made up of 18 amino acids. Written as DNA, the CDR3 is TGCGCCAGCAGTGACCAAAGACAGCTAACCTCTAGCAATCAGCCCCAGCATTTT. Residues: CASSDQRQLTSSNQPQHF.

V usage is TRBV5-4 and J usage is TRBJ2-7; maybe TRBD1 (5 bases). Trimming removed 3 bases from V and 1 base from J, with 8 bases in between. The CDR3 is 13 amino acids. CDR1 is SGHNT, CDR2 YYREEE, per germline (reference sequence). This CDR3 is CASSYRQSYEQYF. The CDR3 DNA reads as TGTGCCAGCAGCTACAGGCAGTCCTACGAGCAGTACTTC.

This clone was observed once. This chain joins TRBV19 and TRBJ1-5, with TRBD1 matching 11 bases. V was clipped by 7 bases and J by 5 bases; unmatched bases: 7. The CDR3 has 15 residues. Looked up from germline, CDR1 is LNHDA and CDR2 is SQIVND (reference sequence). CDR3 DNA: TGTGCCAGTACCCTGGGGGGACAGGGGGATCAGCCCCAGCATTTT. Protein product: CASTLGGQGDQPQHF.

This rearrangement joins TRBV7-6 to TRBJ1-2; perhaps TRBD1 as D (6 bases). This CDR3 region has 13 residues. The germline V and J ends were trimmed by 5 bases and 7 bases, with 14 bases remaining between them. Germline CDR1 is SGHVS and CDR2 is FNYEAQ. Here the CDR3 reads CASSPPGGLGYTF. The CDR3 DNA reads as TGTGCCAGCAGCCCCCCGGGGGGGCTTGGCTACACCTTC.

This rearrangement joins TRBV5-6 to TRBJ2-1, with a weak D call TRBD1 (6 bases). Trimming removed 4 bases at V and 4 bases at J, with 12 bases between. The germline V gene encodes CDR1 SGHDT and CDR2 YYEEEE. The CDR3 sequence is 14 residues long. CDR3 in DNA: TGTGCCAGCAGCCACAAGACAGGATACAATGAGCAGTTCTTC. It translates to CASSHKTGYNEQFF.

The chain combines TRBV5-4 with TRBJ2-5; 8 bases line up with TRBD2. J lost 4 bases, V lost 4 bases, and 15 bases had no gene match. The CDR3 runs to 17 residues. Per germline, CDR1 SGHNT and CDR2 YYREEE (reference sequence). CDR3 loop: CASSKPGLGGTRETQYF. The CDR3 DNA reads TGTGCCAGCAGCAAACCGGGACTAGGTGGGACTAGAGAGACCCAGTACTTC. The complete variable domain, with remaining parts taken from reference TRBV5-4 and TRBJ2-5, reads ETGVTQSPTHLIKTRGQQVTLRCSSQSGHNTVSWYQQALGQGPQFIFQYYREEENGRGNFPPRFSGLQFPNYSSELNVNALELDDSALYLCASSKPGLGGTRETQYFGPGTRLLVL.

The chain recombines TRBV6-4 with TRBJ1-2, with no clear D. This CDR3 comprises 16 residues. The germline V gene encodes CDR1 MRHNA and CDR2 SNTAGT. Trimming cost V 10 bases and J 7 bases, with 28 bases left between them. CDR3 residues: CATRSARAPSGSGYTF. The CDR3 bases are TGTGCCACTCGGTCGGCCCGGGCTCCATCCGGGAGTGGCTACACCTTC.

The chain has TRBV27 and TRBJ1-1; the D gene is possibly TRBD1 (5 bases). The CDR3 length is 16 residues. With 8 bases removed from V and 3 bases from J, the gap between germline ends came to 22 bases. Germline V gene sequence: CDR1 MNHEY, CDR2 SMNVEV (reference sequence). CDR3 nucleotides: TGTGCCAGCGCCGCGAATCCAACAGGCATGGACACTGAAGCTTTCTTT. Its translation is CASAANPTGMDTEAFF.

The genes are TRBV6-5 and TRBJ2-7, with a weak D call TRBD1 (6 bases). V was cut by 0 bases and J by 6 bases, with 15 bases left in between. Germline V gene lookup returns CDR1 MNHEY and CDR2 SVGAGI. The CDR3 sequence is 15 residues long. In DNA, the CDR3 is TGTGCCAGCAGTTACTCGAGGGGGAATCCTCTCGAGCAGTACTTC. This translates into CASSYSRGNPLEQYF.